One sample yielded the 9 T cell receptor beta chains listed below, sequenced in a study of response to subunit inactivated influenza vaccine. TCRdb analysed the RT-PCR reads with MiXCR anew, one entry per CDR3 protein. The sample lists about 500,000 distinct CDR3 sequences, 16% occurring once. The sequencing used CD4+ T cells sorted from PBMCs, collected 23 to 25 months after vaccination. These receptors originate from a man between 50 and 75 years old who received an inactivated influenza vaccine.

The V call is TRBV11-2, the J call TRBJ1-6; tentative D call: TRBD1 (5 bases). The length of the CDR3 is 16 residues. Per germline, CDR1 SGHAT and CDR2 FQNNGV. V lost 4 bases, J lost 7 bases, and 17 bases lay in between. The CDR3 DNA follows: TGTGCCAGCAGCTCACCACCTGAGGGGCCCAATTCACCCCTCCACTTT. This gives the protein CASSSPPEGPNSPLHF. Based on the CDR3 plus reference TRBV11-2 and TRBJ1-6, the full variable domain is EAGVAQSPRYKIIEKRQSVAFWCNPISGHATLYWYQQILGQGPKLLIQFQNNGVVDDSQLPKDRFSAERLKGVDSTLKIQPAKLEDSAVYLCASSSPPEGPNSPLHFGNGTRLTVT.

For the CDR3, the DNA is TGCAGTGCTAGAGATCTTCCCGGGAGGGTTTTTGTTGAGCAGTTCTTC. Translated: CSARDLPGRVFVEQFF. The rearrangement links TRBV20-1 to TRBJ2-1; TRBD2 matches 8 bases. The CDR3 is made up of 16 amino acids. Germline V CDR1 and CDR2: DFQATT, SNEGSKA (reference sequence). The trim removed 0 bases at V and 9 bases at J, leaving 13 bases unmatched.

For the CDR3, the DNA is TGCAGCGTCACGACTAGCGGGAGGCCAGAGACCCAGTACTTC. Its protein product is CSVTTSGRPETQYF. The chain carries TRBV29-1 and TRBJ2-5, with 13 bases that match TRBD2. Trimming at V came to 6 bases and at J to 4 bases, leaving 5 bases not matched to a gene. CDR1 and CDR2 (germline): SQVTM, ANQGSEA. The CDR3 runs 14 residues.

The chain has TRBV7-9 and TRBJ1-2; D is possibly TRBD1 (5 bases). The V end was cut by 4 bases, the J end by 8 bases, with 14 bases between. The germline V gene encodes CDR1 SEHNR and CDR2 FQNEAQ (reference sequence). The CDR3 extends over 13 amino acids. The CDR3 spells CASSSRDGRGYTF. The CDR3 bases are TGTGCCAGCAGCTCCAGGGACGGCCGGGGCTACACCTTC.

J is TRBJ1-5 and V is TRBV27; D is possibly TRBD1 (5 bases). CDR1 is MNHEY and CDR2 is SMNVEV in the germline V gene (reference sequence). The CDR3 runs to 13 residues. V was clipped by 8 bases and J by 7 bases, with 15 bases between them. This CDR3 reads CASVGGPGQPQHF. CDR3 DNA: TGTGCCAGCGTCGGGGGACCAGGGCAGCCCCAGCATTTT.

This clonotype was observed a few times. The rearrangement joins TRBV6-5 to TRBJ2-2; 14 nucleotides line up with TRBD2. Germline V gene lookup returns CDR1 MNHEY and CDR2 SVGAGI. V dropped 3 bases and J dropped 7; count of bases not matched to a gene: 7. The CDR3 totals 17 residues. The DNA of the CDR3 is TGTGCCAGCAGTTATGGGACTAGCGGGAGTGGGAGCGGGGAGCTGTTTTTT. It specifies CASSYGTSGSGSGELFF.

This clonotype was recorded a few times. J is TRBJ1-4 and V is TRBV6-1; D uncertain. The germline gives CDR1 MNHNS, CDR2 SASEGT. The CDR3 totals 13 residues. Trimming shortened V by 1 base and J by 12 bases, and 12 bases separated the two germline ends. CDR3 sequence: CASSEGGFVELFF. In DNA, the CDR3 is TGTGCCAGCAGTGAAGGGGGTTTTGTGGAACTGTTTTTT.

This clonotype was observed a few times. This chain connects TRBV19 to TRBJ1-5, with TRBD1 matching 8 bases. Germline lookup yields CDR1 LNHDA and CDR2 SQIVND (reference sequence). This CDR3 is 16 amino acids long. V shed 6 bases and J 8 bases; nucleotides not matched to a gene: 15. The DNA of the CDR3 is TGTGCCAGTAGCCCACGAACAGGGGGAGCATCAAAGCCCCAGCATTTT. Translating it yields CASSPRTGGASKPQHF.

This rearrangement joins TRBV14 to TRBJ2-7; TRBD2 agrees at 8 bases. CDR3 length equals 16 residues. V lost 0 bases and J lost 1; bases outside the gene matches: 5. From germline, CDR1 is SGHDN and CDR2 FVKESK. The CDR3, as DNA: TGTGCCAGCAGCCAAGATCCGGGACTAGGATCCTACGAGCAGTACTTC. Translating gives CASSQDPGLGSYEQYF.